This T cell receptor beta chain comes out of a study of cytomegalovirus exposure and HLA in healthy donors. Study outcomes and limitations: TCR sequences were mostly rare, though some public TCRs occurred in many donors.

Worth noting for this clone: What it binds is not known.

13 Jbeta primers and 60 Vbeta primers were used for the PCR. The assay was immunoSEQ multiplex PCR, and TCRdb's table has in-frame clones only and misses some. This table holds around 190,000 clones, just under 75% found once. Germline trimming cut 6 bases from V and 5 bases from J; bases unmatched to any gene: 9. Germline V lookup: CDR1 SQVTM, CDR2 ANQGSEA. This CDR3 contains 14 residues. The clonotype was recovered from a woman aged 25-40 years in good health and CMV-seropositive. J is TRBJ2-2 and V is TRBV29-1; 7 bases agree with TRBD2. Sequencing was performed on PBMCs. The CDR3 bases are TGCAGCGTAGCGGGAACCGTAAATACCGGGGAGCTGTTTTTT. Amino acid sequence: CSVAGTVNTGELFF.